A selection of T cell receptor beta chains follows, all from one sample in a study of CD8+ T cells in alopecia areata. Profiling relied on immunoSEQ multiplex PCR, and the TCRdb table lists in-frame clones only, not all of them. The sample shows some 170,000 clones, approximately 70% of them seen only once. The material sequenced was CD8+ T cells sorted from blood, taken at week 0. Source of these receptors: a human donor with alopecia areata. Each CDR3 is given with its conserved first and last residue. A D gene is named only where the DNA matches it firmly. Not every row has a clone size; where given, it reads once, few, many or a size class.

d_call: TRBD2
clone_size: NA
v_call: TRBV7-6
j_call: TRBJ2-3
cdr3_nt: TGTGCCAGCAGCTTAGGGGCGGGGGACACAGATACGCAGTATTTT
cdr3_aa: CASSLGAGDTDTQYF

d_call: NA
clone_size: NA
v_call: TRBV7-9
j_call: TRBJ1-2
cdr3_nt: TGTGCCAGCAGCTTAGTCGCTCAGGGTGCGGATGGCTACACCTTC
cdr3_aa: CASSLVAQGADGYTF

d_call: NA
clone_size: once
v_call: TRBV2
j_call: TRBJ1-1
cdr3_nt: TGTGCCAGCAGCCGTAACACTGAAGCTTTCTTT
cdr3_aa: CASSRNTEAFF

d_call: NA
clone_size: NA
v_call: TRBV7-9
j_call: TRBJ1-5
cdr3_nt: TGTGCCAGTGGATCAGGGAATCAGCCCCAGCATTTT
cdr3_aa: CASGSGNQPQHF

d_call: NA
clone_size: NA
v_call: TRBV30
j_call: TRBJ1-5
cdr3_nt: TGTGCCTGGAGCCAGGGTGAAAGCAATCAGCCCCAGCATTTT
cdr3_aa: CAWSQGESNQPQHF

d_call: TRBD2
clone_size: NA
v_call: TRBV5-1
j_call: TRBJ2-3
cdr3_nt: TGCGCCAGCAGCTTGGTTTTAGCGGGGGCCCGTGGTACGCAGTATTTT
cdr3_aa: CASSLVLAGARGTQYF

d_call: NA
clone_size: once
v_call: TRBV7-6
j_call: TRBJ2-5
cdr3_nt: TGTGCCAGCAGCCTCCTTTTACGGGGACGGTCGGGGACCCAGTACTTC
cdr3_aa: CASSLLLRGRSGTQYF

d_call: NA
clone_size: NA
v_call: TRBV2
j_call: TRBJ2-7
cdr3_nt: TGTGCCAGCAGCCTCACCGGGACTCGCGAGCTGGTTAAGTACTTC
cdr3_aa: CASSLTGTRELVKYF

d_call: TRBD2
clone_size: NA
v_call: TRBV6-5
j_call: TRBJ2-5
cdr3_nt: TGTGCCAGCAGTTCGGCCATAGGCGGGGGGCAAGAGACCCAGTACTTC
cdr3_aa: CASSSAIGGGQETQYF

d_call: NA
clone_size: NA
v_call: TRBV5-1
j_call: TRBJ1-1
cdr3_nt: TGCGCCAGCAGCTTTCGACAGGACTACACTGAAGCTTTCTTT
cdr3_aa: CASSFRQDYTEAFF

d_call: NA
clone_size: NA
v_call: TRBV5-1
j_call: TRBJ1-1
cdr3_nt: TGCGCCAGCAGCCTACGGGGGGGCAGTTTGAACACTGAAGCTTTCTTT
cdr3_aa: CASSLRGGSLNTEAFF

d_call: NA
clone_size: NA
v_call: TRBV7-8
j_call: TRBJ2-5
cdr3_nt: TGTGCCAGCAGCCCGCGCGGACGGCGCGGGACCCTTGCGGCCCAGTACTTC
cdr3_aa: CASSPRGRRGTLAAQYF

d_call: NA
clone_size: NA
v_call: TRBV27
j_call: TRBJ1-5
cdr3_nt: TGTGCCAGCAGTTCCCTCAATCAGCCCCAGCATTTT
cdr3_aa: CASSSLNQPQHF

d_call: NA
clone_size: NA
v_call: TRBV25-1
j_call: TRBJ2-3
cdr3_nt: TGTGCCAGCAGTGCAGATACGCAGTATTTT
cdr3_aa: CASSADTQYF

d_call: TRBD2
clone_size: NA
v_call: TRBV10-3
j_call: TRBJ2-5
cdr3_nt: TGTGCCATCAGTGAGGCTGGACTAGCGGGGGGTCAAGAGACCCAGTACTTC
cdr3_aa: CAISEAGLAGGQETQYF

d_call: NA
clone_size: few
v_call: TRBV2
j_call: TRBJ2-4
cdr3_nt: TGTGCCAGCAGCGAACTAGCCAAAAACATTCAGTACTTC
cdr3_aa: CASSELAKNIQYF

d_call: NA
clone_size: NA
v_call: TRBV6-5
j_call: TRBJ1-1
cdr3_nt: TGTGCCAGCAGCCCCAGTAACACTGAAGCTTTCTTT
cdr3_aa: CASSPSNTEAFF

d_call: NA
clone_size: NA
v_call: TRBV6-1
j_call: TRBJ2-7
cdr3_nt: TGTGCCAGCAGTACCCGAAGGGAGGCGTACTTC
cdr3_aa: CASSTRREAYF

d_call: NA
clone_size: NA
v_call: TRBV4-1
j_call: TRBJ2-1
cdr3_nt: TGCGCCAGCAGCCAAAACAATGAGCAGTTCTTC
cdr3_aa: CASSQNNEQFF

d_call: TRBD1
clone_size: NA
v_call: TRBV13
j_call: TRBJ2-7
cdr3_nt: TGTGCCAGCAGCCTGAACAGGGGTTCCTACGAGCAGTACTTC
cdr3_aa: CASSLNRGSYEQYF

d_call: TRBD1
clone_size: NA
v_call: TRBV13
j_call: TRBJ1-1
cdr3_nt: TGTGCCAGCAGTTCGGTCCCGGGACAGGGGATGAACACTGAAGCTTTCTTT
cdr3_aa: CASSSVPGQGMNTEAFF

d_call: TRBD2
clone_size: once
v_call: TRBV7-9
j_call: TRBJ2-7
cdr3_nt: TGTGCCAGCAGCCCTAGGACTAGCGGGGCCTACGAGCAGTACTTC
cdr3_aa: CASSPRTSGAYEQYF

d_call: NA
clone_size: NA
v_call: TRBV4-1
j_call: TRBJ2-5
cdr3_nt: TGCGCCAGCAGCCAAGCACAGCAACTCCAAGAGACCCAGTACTTC
cdr3_aa: CASSQAQQLQETQYF

d_call: NA
clone_size: NA
v_call: TRBV9
j_call: TRBJ1-1
cdr3_nt: TGTGCCAGCGGGGACGTAGTGGGGACTGAAGCTTTCTTT
cdr3_aa: CASGDVVGTEAFF

d_call: NA
clone_size: NA
v_call: TRBV27
j_call: TRBJ2-1
cdr3_nt: TGTGCCAGCAGTCGGGGGTCTGGCTACAATGAGCAGTTCTTC
cdr3_aa: CASSRGSGYNEQFF

d_call: NA
clone_size: NA
v_call: TRBV5-1
j_call: TRBJ1-6
cdr3_nt: TGCGCCAGCAGCTTGGCTTCGGCGGGTAATTCACCCCTCCACTTT
cdr3_aa: CASSLASAGNSPLHF

d_call: TRBD1
clone_size: few
v_call: TRBV10-2
j_call: TRBJ1-2
cdr3_nt: TGTGCCAGTTCGGACAGGATCTATGGCTACACCTTC
cdr3_aa: CASSDRIYGYTF

d_call: TRBD2
clone_size: NA
v_call: TRBV6-1
j_call: TRBJ2-1
cdr3_nt: TGTGCCAGCAGTGAAAAGGTCGGACTAGCAGAAGTCAATGAGCAGTTCTTC
cdr3_aa: CASSEKVGLAEVNEQFF

d_call: NA
clone_size: NA
v_call: TRBV2
j_call: TRBJ1-1
cdr3_nt: TGTGCCAGCAGCTACGACAGTTTGAACACTGAAGCTTTCTTT
cdr3_aa: CASSYDSLNTEAFF

d_call: TRBD2
clone_size: few
v_call: TRBV29-1
j_call: TRBJ2-2
cdr3_nt: TGCAGCGTTACAAGCAGCGGGGCCTCCACCGGGGAGCTGTTTTTT
cdr3_aa: CSVTSSGASTGELFF

d_call: NA
clone_size: NA
v_call: TRBV7-9
j_call: TRBJ2-5
cdr3_nt: TGTGCCAGCAGCTATGTAACGGAGACCCAGTACTTC
cdr3_aa: CASSYVTETQYF

d_call: TRBD2
clone_size: once
v_call: TRBV27
j_call: TRBJ2-7
cdr3_nt: TGTGCCAGCAGTTCCAGCGGGGCTTACGAGCAGTACTTC
cdr3_aa: CASSSSGAYEQYF

d_call: NA
clone_size: large
v_call: TRBV10-2
j_call: TRBJ1-5
cdr3_nt: TGCGCCAGCAGCCGGGACAGCAATCAGCCCCAGCATTTT
cdr3_aa: CASSRDSNQPQHF

d_call: TRBD2
clone_size: NA
v_call: TRBV5-6
j_call: TRBJ2-7
cdr3_nt: TGTGCCAGCAGCCCCTCGCGGGGGACCTACGAGCAGTACTTC
cdr3_aa: CASSPSRGTYEQYF

d_call: NA
clone_size: NA
v_call: TRBV7-8
j_call: TRBJ1-6
cdr3_nt: TGTGCCAGCAGCGTCCGGGGGATTTCACCCCTCCACTTT
cdr3_aa: CASSVRGISPLHF

d_call: TRBD2
clone_size: NA
v_call: TRBV7-6
j_call: TRBJ2-1
cdr3_nt: TGTGCCAGCAGCCCGGCGTGGCGGGGGGTTAGTTCCTACAATGAGCAGTTCTTC
cdr3_aa: CASSPAWRGVSSYNEQFF

d_call: NA
clone_size: few
v_call: TRBV7-2
j_call: TRBJ2-1
cdr3_nt: TGTGCCAGCAGCTTAGGACAGAACGAGCAGTTCTTC
cdr3_aa: CASSLGQNEQFF

d_call: NA
clone_size: NA
v_call: TRBV15
j_call: TRBJ1-6
cdr3_nt: TGTGCCACCAGCAGAGAATGGCAGGGCCTGTGGCCCCTCCACTTT
cdr3_aa: CATSREWQGLWPLHF

d_call: NA
clone_size: few
v_call: TRBV5-6
j_call: TRBJ2-6
cdr3_nt: TGTGCCAGCAGCTTGAGGCAGACTTTCAACGTCCTGACTTTC
cdr3_aa: CASSLRQTFNVLTF

d_call: NA
clone_size: once
v_call: TRBV27
j_call: TRBJ2-1
cdr3_nt: TGTGCCAGCAGTTTGGGGGGCAGCTCCTACAATGAGCAGTTCTTC
cdr3_aa: CASSLGGSSYNEQFF

d_call: NA
clone_size: NA
v_call: TRBV29-1
j_call: TRBJ2-5
cdr3_nt: TGCAGCGCGTTTATGGCGGGGGAGACCCAGTACTTC
cdr3_aa: CSAFMAGETQYF

d_call: NA
clone_size: NA
v_call: TRBV9
j_call: TRBJ1-2
cdr3_nt: TGTGCCAGCAGCGGGTTGGACCGAGGCTACACCTTC
cdr3_aa: CASSGLDRGYTF

d_call: NA
clone_size: NA
v_call: TRBV7-8
j_call: TRBJ1-6
cdr3_nt: TGTGCCAGCAGCTTAGATTTAGCCCTAAATTCACCCCTCCACTTT
cdr3_aa: CASSLDLALNSPLHF

d_call: NA
clone_size: NA
v_call: TRBV6-1
j_call: TRBJ1-1
cdr3_nt: TGTGCCAGCAGTGAAGGGCGCACTGAAGCTTTCTTT
cdr3_aa: CASSEGRTEAFF

d_call: NA
clone_size: once
v_call: TRBV2
j_call: TRBJ2-7
cdr3_nt: TGTGCCAGCATGCCGGGCGGCGAGTACGAGCAGTACTTC
cdr3_aa: CASMPGGEYEQYF

d_call: NA
clone_size: NA
v_call: TRBV11-2
j_call: TRBJ2-2
cdr3_nt: TGTGCCAGCAGCCCCCTACCAGCTCAGGTCGGGGAGCTGTTTTTT
cdr3_aa: CASSPLPAQVGELFF

d_call: NA
clone_size: few
v_call: TRBV7-9
j_call: TRBJ1-2
cdr3_nt: TGTGCCAGCAGCTCCCAGAATCCGATCCTCAACTATGGCTACACCTTC
cdr3_aa: CASSSQNPILNYGYTF

d_call: TRBD1
clone_size: once
v_call: TRBV12-5
j_call: TRBJ1-5
cdr3_nt: TGTGCTAGTGGTCAAGACAGGGTGGGTCAGCCCCAGCATTTT
cdr3_aa: CASGQDRVGQPQHF

d_call: TRBD2
clone_size: NA
v_call: TRBV6-6
j_call: TRBJ2-1
cdr3_nt: TGTGCCAGCTGTTACCTAGCGGGGGCCGACAATGAGCAGTTCTTC
cdr3_aa: CASCYLAGADNEQFF

d_call: TRBD1
clone_size: NA
v_call: TRBV2
j_call: TRBJ2-3
cdr3_nt: TGTGCCAGCATTAACAGGGGGCGCCCCACAGATACGCAGTATTTT
cdr3_aa: CASINRGRPTDTQYF

d_call: NA
clone_size: NA
v_call: TRBV9
j_call: TRBJ2-3
cdr3_nt: TGTGCCAGCAGCCCCCCCCCTGGAACAGATACGCAGTATTTT
cdr3_aa: CASSPPPGTDTQYF

d_call: NA
clone_size: NA
v_call: TRBV7-8
j_call: TRBJ1-4
cdr3_nt: TGTGCCAGCAGCTTAGCGGGGGGCGCCTCTGAAAAACTGTTTTTT
cdr3_aa: CASSLAGGASEKLFF